These 19 T cell receptor beta chains were all obtained from the same sample, sequenced in a study of beta chain features in type 1 diabetes. The whole isolated RNA underwent reverse transcription, so sequencing captured expressed TCRB transcripts. The repertoire was sequenced with immunoSEQ multiplex PCR; TCRdb's copy has only in-frame clones and lacks some. The table has around 450,000 clones, more than 9.5% seen once; the top ten hold approximately 0.045%. The sample consisted of naive CD4+ T cells from blood. Receptors originate from a woman younger than 35 in good health.

This clone was seen a handful of times. This chain connects TRBV30 to TRBJ2-7; D is undetermined. The CDR3 spans 14 residues. The germline V gene encodes CDR1 GTSNPN and CDR2 SVGIG (reference sequence). Trimming took off 4 bases at V and 6 bases at J, with 19 bases between the two ends. In DNA form, the CDR3 reads TGTGCCTGGACTGTACAGTTAGGTATCTCCGAGCAGTACTTC. Translated, it gives CAWTVQLGISEQYF. Complete variable domain (other parts from reference TRBV30 and TRBJ2-7): SQTIHQWPATLVQPVGSPLSLECTVEGTSNPNLYWYRQAAGRGLQLLFYSVGIGQISSEVPQNLSASRPQDRQFILSSKKLLLSDSGFYLCAWTVQLGISEQYFGPGTRLTVT.

V is TRBV5-6 and J is TRBJ1-2; D is unclear. Trimming took off 3 bases at V and 4 bases at J, with 10 bases between the two ends. This CDR3 spans 13 amino acids. Germline V gene sequence: CDR1 SGHDT, CDR2 YYEEEE. The CDR3 here is CASSSPDRYGYTF. In DNA form, the CDR3 reads TGTGCCAGCAGCTCTCCCGATCGCTATGGCTACACCTTC.

This clone was seen only a few times. For the CDR3, the DNA is TGCAGCGTTGGGGACCCTAATCAGCCCCAGCATTTT. This translates into CSVGDPNQPQHF. This chain joins TRBV29-1 and TRBJ1-5, with D maybe TRBD1 (5 bases). Trimming stripped 4 bases from V and 4 bases from J, with 8 bases between. The CDR3 has 12 amino acids. CDR1 is SQVTM and CDR2 is ANQGSEA in the germline V gene.

The J gene is TRBJ2-2, the V gene TRBV7-2; D gene uncertain. With 6 bases removed from V and 3 bases from J, the gap between germline ends came to 8 bases. The germline V gene encodes CDR1 SGHTA and CDR2 FQGNSA. The CDR3 totals 13 residues. For the CDR3, the DNA is TGTGCCAGCAGAAGGGTCGACACCGGGGAGCTGTTTTTT. Protein: CASRRVDTGELFF. The full variable domain, with the rest looked up from reference TRBV7-2 and TRBJ2-2, is GAGVSQSPSNKVTEKGKDVELRCDPISGHTALYWYRQSLGQGLEFLIYFQGNSAPDKSGLPSDRFSAERTGGSVSTLTIQRTQQEDSAVYLCASRRVDTGELFFGEGSRLTVL.

This clone occurred a few times. The rearrangement uses TRBV7-9 and TRBJ1-5; a weak D match, TRBD1 (5 bases). Trimming shortened V by 5 bases and J by 3 bases, and 11 bases separated the two germline ends. Germline V gene data show CDR1 as SEHNR and CDR2 as FQNEAQ (reference sequence). This CDR3 contains 14 residues. The CDR3 nucleotides read TGTGCCAGCAGCCCGCCGGGGCTCAATCAGCCCCAGCATTTT. It translates to CASSPPGLNQPQHF.

The chain uses TRBV5-1 and TRBJ2-3, with unresolved D. V dropped 4 bases and J dropped 0 bases, with 15 bases sitting between them. The CDR3 has 16 amino acids. Looked up from germline, CDR1 is SGHRS and CDR2 is YFSETQ. As DNA, the CDR3 is TGCGCCAGCAGCCGTGGTGACAAGACTAGCACAGATACGCAGTATTTT. Protein sequence: CASSRGDKTSTDTQYF.

This CDR3 reads CATREGGKSGYTF. The CDR3 nucleotides are TGTGCCACCAGGGAAGGGGGAAAAAGTGGCTACACCTTC. The chain couples TRBV4-2 to TRBJ1-2, with D perhaps TRBD1 (6 bases). Trimming removed 10 bases from V and 7 bases from J, with 19 bases in between. This CDR3 spans 13 amino acids. Per germline, CDR1 LGHNA and CDR2 YNFKEQ.

This clone was detected only a few times. This chain uses TRBV21-1 with TRBJ2-5. TRBV21-1 is termed a pseudogene. CDR3 length equals 13 residues. The CDR3 sequence is CARFEGFTETQYF. For the CDR3, the DNA is TGTGCCAGGTTCGAGGGGTTTACAGAGACCCAGTACTTC.

The rearrangement links TRBV28 to TRBJ1-6, with 11 bases identical to TRBD1. Unmatched junction bases numbered 9, after V lost 5 bases and J lost 6 bases. The CDR3 has 17 amino acids. CDR1 MDHEN and CDR2 SYDVKM come from the germline V gene. CDR3 DNA: TGTGCCAGCAGTCCCCGGACAGGGGGCGCGGTTAATTCACCCCTCCACTTT. Translation: CASSPRTGGAVNSPLHF.

This clone came up a few times. The chain couples TRBV19 to TRBJ1-2; D gene ambiguous. The CDR3 consists of 13 residues. Germline V gene lookup returns CDR1 LNHDA and CDR2 SQIVND (reference sequence). V gave up 4 bases and J gave up 8 bases, with 14 bases separating them. The CDR3 protein is CASSTKGPRGYTF. The CDR3 region has the DNA TGTGCCAGTAGTACGAAAGGGCCGCGGGGCTACACCTTC.

On this clone: Other DNA sequences in the sample encode the same CDR3. The chain carries TRBV7-2 and TRBJ2-5, with D unresolved. Germline V gene data show CDR1 as SGHTA and CDR2 as FQGNSA. Trimming shortened V by 0 bases and J by 5 bases, and 10 bases separated the two germline ends. The CDR3 totals 14 residues. CDR3 in DNA: TGTGCCAGCAGCTTAGCAGGGCCGCAGGAGACCCAGTACTTC. Protein sequence: CASSLAGPQETQYF.

This clone has a handful of counts. The chain couples TRBV10-3 to TRBJ2-7; D gene uncertain. V gave up 6 bases and J gave up 3 bases, with 9 bases separating them. CDR1 and CDR2 from the germline V gene are ENHRY and SYGVKD. There are 12 residues in the CDR3. CDR3 DNA sequence: TGTGCCATCAGCACCGCGGACTACGAGCAGTACTTC. Its translation is CAISTADYEQYF.

This clone was seen more than once but under ten times. The rearrangement joins TRBV5-4 to TRBJ2-3, with a weak D call TRBD1 (6 bases). CDR3 size: 12 residues. Trimming took off 5 bases at V and 10 bases at J, with 14 bases between the two ends. The germline V gene has CDR1 SGHNT and CDR2 YYREEE (reference sequence). This CDR3 reads CASSAGAESQYF. CDR3 coding DNA: TGTGCCAGCAGTGCAGGGGCTGAGTCGCAGTATTTT.

Only a few counts were recorded for this clone. As DNA, the CDR3 is TGTGCCAGCAGCCCGGACAGGGGCAGCCAGCCCCAGCATTTT. This encodes CASSPDRGSQPQHF. The gene calls are TRBV6-5 and TRBJ1-5, with 9 positions matching TRBD1. In germline, CDR1 is MNHEY, CDR2 SVGAGI. The J segment lost 7 bases and the V segment lost 6 bases, leaving 7 bases of the junction unmatched. The length of the CDR3 is 14 residues.

V gene TRBV29-1 combines with J gene TRBJ2-4, with D possibly TRBD2 on 6 matching bases. This CDR3 has 12 amino acids. Germline V lookup: CDR1 SQVTM, CDR2 ANQGSEA. The V gene lost 4 bases and the J gene lost 12 bases, with 16 bases spanning the gap. The CDR3 loop is CSVVLAGTYQYF. The CDR3 DNA reads as TGCAGCGTTGTGTTGGCCGGGACTTATCAGTACTTC.

The table lists this clone with a few counts. This chain uses TRBV7-2 with TRBJ1-2; unclear D gene. V was cut by 5 bases and J by 4 bases, with 11 bases left in between. The germline V gene encodes CDR1 SGHTA and CDR2 FQGNSA. The CDR3 is 13 amino acids. The CDR3 nucleotides read TGTGCCAGCAGCGCCGGGCACCTCTATGGCTACACCTTC. The encoded protein is CASSAGHLYGYTF.

The chain combines TRBV15 with TRBJ2-3; 7 bases match TRBD1. The ends lost 1 base at V and 3 bases at J; junction bases unmatched: 7. Germline CDR1 is LNHNV and CDR2 is YYDKDF (reference sequence). The CDR3 is made up of 16 amino acids. CDR3 region: CATSRGAGGITDTQYF. The CDR3 bases are TGTGCCACCAGCAGAGGCGCAGGGGGAATTACAGATACGCAGTATTTT.

CDR3 sequence reads: CASSPLGLRNEQFF. The CDR3 DNA follows: TGTGCCAGCAGCCCCCTGGGGTTGCGTAATGAGCAGTTCTTC. V gene TRBV7-2 combines with J gene TRBJ2-1; D is unclear. This CDR3 is 14 amino acids long. Trimming removed 5 bases from V and 7 bases from J, with 15 bases in between. Germline V gene lookup returns CDR1 SGHTA and CDR2 FQGNSA.

CDR3 loop: CASRPTGNRETQYF. The CDR3 DNA is TGTGCCAGCAGACCAACAGGGAATCGGGAGACCCAGTACTTC. The chain recombines TRBV6-6 with TRBJ2-5; TRBD1 might be the D (6 bases). The CDR3 loop spans 14 amino acids. Looked up from germline, CDR1 is MNHNY and CDR2 is SVGAGI (reference sequence). Trimming took 6 bases from V and 5 from J, leaving 16 bases between them.